This T cell receptor beta chain was recovered during a study of shared clonotypes between healthy human individuals. Clones were read by immunoSEQ multiplex PCR, and TCRdb kept only the in-frame ones, dropping some. The sample lists some 470,000 clones, about three quarters occurring once. Genomic DNA for unsorted samples, which was extracted with the QIAamp DNA Blood Mini kit, came from 85 million to 90 million PBMCs. The origin of this receptor is a woman aged 40 to 55 in good health. Some clones in this sample may be carry-over from other donors' samples. The specimen sequenced was PBMCs.

The CDR3 reads CASSDGPGGEKLFF. The DNA for the CDR3 is TGTGCCAGCAGTGACGGACCTGGCGGCGAAAAACTGTTTTTT. V and J are TRBV6-4 and TRBJ1-4; D gene ambiguous. CDR3 length: 14 amino acids. Trimming left V 2 bases short and J 8 bases short, with 12 bases between. Germline V gene sequence: CDR1 MRHNA, CDR2 SNTAGT.